The TCR beta chain described here comes from a study of blood T cell repertoires in COVID-19 (dated by TCRdb to about 2020). Regarding the research as a whole: Samples covering the acute and convalescent phases of COVID-19 were provided by collaborators in the United States, Italy and Spain. The prospective study material was composed of cDNA or gDNA derived from T cells, B-cell-depleted T cells, or PBMCs. Deeply sampled blood TCRbeta repertoires from subjects exposed to, actively infected with, or recovered from COVID-19 were included in the dataset. The repertoires were made available in a free public database intended to serve as a resource for research on the immune response to SARS-CoV-2. The samples were drawn from the first 160 participants of the ongoing ImmuneRACE study and from roughly 1,300 subjects provided by 6 global collaborators. A de-identified subject ID, COVID-19 status, age in years and sex were almost always included in the sample metadata. HLA class I and class II types, where available, came from metadata supplied by the sample provider rather than from assay-based typing.

Reading the germline V gene gives CDR1 MNHNS and CDR2 SASEGT. The CDR3 spans 19 residues, from the cysteine through the phenylalanine. Here the CDR3 DNA is all that survives: 57 bases in frame from base 1. Trimming accounts for 2 bases at V and 2 bases at J, while the number of junction bases matched to no gene is 13. On this clone: The antigen it recognizes is unknown. No base quality information exists; no much larger clone differs at one position.

TCRbeta CDR3 regions were amplified from genomic DNA by means of the immunoSEQ Assay, a bias-controlled multiplex PCR. In the original analysis: The number of nucleated cells in each sample was estimated by amplification of reference gene primers within the assay. To quantify the absolute abundance of each unique TCRbeta CDR3 rearrangement, sequence reads were collapsed and filtered. For each sample, productive Simpson clonality was calculated by taking the square root of Simpson's diversity index across productive rearrangements. TCRdb re-hosts the immuneACCESS table, in-frame sequences only. Its copies lack some clones; in the studies checked, an unresolved V gene accounts for under half of them, and the cause for the rest is not known. V, J and clone size are taken as reported in that table, and D and trimming were inferred from the DNA itself. The sample includes 150,000 to 200,000 clones, with about four fifths observed a single time. The biggest ten clones account for about 12% of the sample.

The investigation overall reported the following: The amount of clinical and demographic metadata varied by source and participant and was provided uncurated.

One collaborating source in Seattle enrolled patients while the patients were actively infected and followed the patients over time throughout the course of disease. Each collaborating institution followed its own protocols to collect whole blood in K2EDTA tubes. For TCRbeta analysis, collaborators shipped samples as frozen whole blood, isolated PBMCs, or DNA extracted from either of those sample types. This clonotype was obtained from a woman older than 75 with COVID-19, enrolled during active disease. Material for sequencing was peripheral blood. The chain is assembled from TRBV6-1 and TRBJ2-7, with 12 bases in between that match TRBD2. The DNA sequence is given as TGTGCCAGCAGTGAATGGCACCAAGGGACTAGCGGGTTAACCTACGAGCAGTACTTC. It codes for CASSEWHQGTSGLTYEQYF.